This T cell receptor (beta chain) is from a study of cytomegalovirus exposure and HLA in healthy donors. General observations from the study: Presence/absence analyses assumed roughly uniform sequencing depth across donors, which may not hold. Later analysis found that TCR beta chains associated with HLA were more clonally expanded than other, equally common chains. As confirmed in vitro, three CMV-associated chains were specific for CMV antigens.

This clone has a handful of counts. Its antigen is not identified. The germline V and J ends were trimmed by 6 bases and 7 bases, with 21 bases remaining between them. From germline, CDR1 is SGHVS and CDR2 FNYEAQ. This CDR3 is 15 amino acids long. Vbeta (60) and Jbeta (13) primers were used in the PCR. Some clones are missing from TCRdb's copy, which holds only in-frame ones; the method was immunoSEQ multiplex PCR. The sample holds roughly 100,000 clones, roughly 73% seen once. This clonotype was sampled from a man aged 35 to 55 in good health and CMV-seronegative. The V gene is TRBV7-6, the J gene TRBJ1-2; D is perhaps TRBD1 (6 bases). Sequencing was performed on PBMCs. The CDR3 nucleotides are TGTGCCAGCAGTTCTACTGGGGGGGGCTCGGGTGGCTACACCTTC. This translates into CASSSTGGGSGGYTF.